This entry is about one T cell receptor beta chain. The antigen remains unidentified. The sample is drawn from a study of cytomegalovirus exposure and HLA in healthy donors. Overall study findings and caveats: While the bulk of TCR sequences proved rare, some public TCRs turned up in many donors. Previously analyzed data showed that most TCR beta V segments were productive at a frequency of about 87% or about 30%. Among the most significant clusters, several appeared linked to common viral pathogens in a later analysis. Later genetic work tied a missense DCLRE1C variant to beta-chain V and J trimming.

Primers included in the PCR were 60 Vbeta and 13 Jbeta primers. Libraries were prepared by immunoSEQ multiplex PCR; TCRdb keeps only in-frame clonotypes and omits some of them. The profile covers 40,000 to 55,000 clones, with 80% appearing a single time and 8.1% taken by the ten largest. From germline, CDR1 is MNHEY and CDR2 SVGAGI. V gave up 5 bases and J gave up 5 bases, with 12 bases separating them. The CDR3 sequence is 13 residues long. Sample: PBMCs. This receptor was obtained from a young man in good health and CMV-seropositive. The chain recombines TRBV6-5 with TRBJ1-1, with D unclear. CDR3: CASSRGRNTEAFF. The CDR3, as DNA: TGTGCCAGCAGTCGGGGTCGAAATACTGAAGCTTTCTTT.